These T cell receptor beta chains were read from a single sample in a study of OX40 agonist ivuxolimab in advanced cancers. Libraries were prepared by immunoSEQ multiplex PCR; TCRdb keeps only in-frame clonotypes and omits some of them. Here the sample spans around 60,000 clones, around 90% being singletons. This material consisted of CD4+ or CD8+ T cells sorted from blood, taken in a trial of the OX40 agonist ivuxolimab. The receptors derive from an adult with an advanced solid tumor such as melanoma, head and neck, liver or kidney cancer. The CDR3 runs from the conserved cysteine through the conserved F or W. D genes are given only for firm matches. Clone size appears in some rows only: once, few, many, or a class for an expanded clone.

DNA | CDR3 | J | size | V | D
TGCGCCAGCACTTTACAGGGGGCGATCGGCACTGAAGCTTTCTTT | CASTLQGAIGTEAFF | TRBJ1-1 | NA | TRBV5-1 | TRBD1
TGTGCCACCAAACAGGGGGCTGGGGTACCAGATACGCAGTATTTT | CATKQGAGVPDTQYF | TRBJ2-3 | NA | TRBV27 | TRBD1
TGTGCCAGTAGTATCGGCGCTAGCGGATATTACAATGAGCAGTTCTTC | CASSIGASGYYNEQFF | TRBJ2-1 | NA | TRBV19 | TRBD2
TGCGCCAGCACCCGGGACAGCCCCACCGGGGAGCTGTTTTTT | CASTRDSPTGELFF | TRBJ2-2 | NA | TRBV5-1 | TRBD1
TGTGCCAGCAGCTTGAGGACAGATCATTACTATGGCTACACCTTC | CASSLRTDHYYGYTF | TRBJ1-2 | NA | TRBV7-2 | NA
TGTGCCAGCAGCTCCGGCGGTCTAGCGGGGGGTCAAGAGACCCAGTACTTC | CASSSGGLAGGQETQYF | TRBJ2-5 | NA | TRBV5-4 | TRBD2
TGTGCCACAAAAACGGGAGGGCGTTATGGCTACACCTTC | CATKTGGRYGYTF | TRBJ1-2 | NA | TRBV28 | NA
TGTGCTAGTGGTTTCTCCGGCAACACTGAAGCTTTCTTT | CASGFSGNTEAFF | TRBJ1-1 | NA | TRBV12-5 | NA
TGCGCCAGCAGCCCGGGACTTCCCTCTGGGGCCAACGTCCTGACTTTC | CASSPGLPSGANVLTF | TRBJ2-6 | once | TRBV5-1 | NA
TGCGCCAGCAGTGACGCGGGTGGCTATGGCTACACCTTC | CASSDAGGYGYTF | TRBJ1-2 | NA | TRBV10-1 | NA
TGTGCCACCAGCAGAGACATCCAGGGAGGCACTGAAGCTTTCTTT | CATSRDIQGGTEAFF | TRBJ1-1 | few | TRBV15 | NA
TGTGCCAGCAGTGAATTTTGGGGACGGGCCTACGAGCAGTACTTC | CASSEFWGRAYEQYF | TRBJ2-7 | NA | TRBV2 | NA
TGTGCCAGCAGCTATCGTCTCGGCACCGGGGAGCTGTTTTTT | CASSYRLGTGELFF | TRBJ2-2 | NA | TRBV7-2 | NA
TGTGCCAGCAGCTCCTTCACTAGCGACACCGGGGAGCTGTTTTTT | CASSSFTSDTGELFF | TRBJ2-2 | NA | TRBV11-2 | TRBD2
TGTGCCAGCAGCTTAGGGGTAGCGGGAGGGTACAATGAGCAGTTCTTC | CASSLGVAGGYNEQFF | TRBJ2-1 | NA | TRBV7-7 | TRBD2
TGTGCCAGCAGTTACTCGCGGGGGACCCAGTACTTC | CASSYSRGTQYF | TRBJ2-5 | NA | TRBV6-6 | NA
TGCGCCAGCAGCCCGACAGGCGGATATAATTCACCCCTCCACTTT | CASSPTGGYNSPLHF | TRBJ1-6 | NA | TRBV5-1 | NA
TGCGCCAGCAGACCCGGACAGTTCTCTGGGGCCAACGTCCTGACTTTC | CASRPGQFSGANVLTF | TRBJ2-6 | NA | TRBV5-1 | NA
TGCGCCAGCGGACCTGGGAGCGGAGAGACCCAGTACTTC | CASGPGSGETQYF | TRBJ2-5 | NA | TRBV5-1 | NA
TGTGCCAGCAGTGAAACAGGGAGAGGAAACACCATATATTTT | CASSETGRGNTIYF | TRBJ1-3 | NA | TRBV6-1 | NA
TGTGCCAGCAGCTTATTGACAGGGGGCAGTTCCACTGAAGCTTTCTTT | CASSLLTGGSSTEAFF | TRBJ1-1 | NA | TRBV11-2 | TRBD1
TGTGCCAGCAGCGGGACTAGCGGGAGAAACACCGGGGAGCTGTTTTTT | CASSGTSGRNTGELFF | TRBJ2-2 | NA | TRBV11-3 | TRBD2
TGTGCCAGCAGCTTCTGGGACTCCTCCTACGAGCAGTACTTC | CASSFWDSSYEQYF | TRBJ2-7 | NA | TRBV7-9 | NA
TGTGCCTGGCAGGGACCGGCTAATGAAAAACTGTTTTTT | CAWQGPANEKLFF | TRBJ1-4 | NA | TRBV30 | NA
TGTGCCAGCAGCCTACAGGGGTTTCGAGCGGAGACCCAGTACTTC | CASSLQGFRAETQYF | TRBJ2-5 | NA | TRBV7-8 | TRBD1
TGTGCCAGCAGACCCGGAGGGGTCGGCAATCAGCCCCAGCATTTT | CASRPGGVGNQPQHF | TRBJ1-5 | NA | TRBV2 | NA
TGTGCCAGCAGTTACCCCGAAGCATACAATGAGCAGTTCTTC | CASSYPEAYNEQFF | TRBJ2-1 | NA | TRBV6-6 | NA
TGTGCCAGCAGCTTAGTGGGCGCCGATACGCAGTATTTT | CASSLVGADTQYF | TRBJ2-3 | NA | TRBV7-2 | NA
TGTGCCAGCAGCCCCCAGTTAGCGGGAGGACCCCACGAGCAGTACTTC | CASSPQLAGGPHEQYF | TRBJ2-7 | NA | TRBV5-4 | TRBD2
TGCGCCAGCAGCCAAGCAGGGGGGGGAGGAAACACCATATATTTT | CASSQAGGGGNTIYF | TRBJ1-3 | NA | TRBV4-3 | TRBD1
TGCGCCAGCAGTCAACACGGGACAGGGTTTGGGGACACTGAAGCTTTCTTT | CASSQHGTGFGDTEAFF | TRBJ1-1 | NA | TRBV4-3 | TRBD1
TGTGCCAGCAGTGTCTTACAGGGGGGACCGAACACCGGGGAGCTGTTTTTT | CASSVLQGGPNTGELFF | TRBJ2-2 | once | TRBV6-1 | TRBD1
TGTGCCAGCAGCCGATCTAGATACAATGAGCAGTTCTTC | CASSRSRYNEQFF | TRBJ2-1 | NA | TRBV7-2 | NA
TGCGCCAGCAGCCCCTACCCTGATCTGACAGTCTTGTCGATGTCCTACGAGCAGTACTTC | CASSPYPDLTVLSMSYEQYF | TRBJ2-7 | NA | TRBV5-1 | NA
TGTGCCAGCAGTGAGAGGGCCCACGAGCAGTACTTC | CASSERAHEQYF | TRBJ2-7 | NA | TRBV27 | NA
TGTGCCAGCAGTTACTCGGGGGGCACTAATGAAAAACTGTTTTTT | CASSYSGGTNEKLFF | TRBJ1-4 | NA | TRBV6-5 | NA
TGCGCCAGCAGCTTGAGTCCAGGGGGCAATTCACCCCTCCACTTT | CASSLSPGGNSPLHF | TRBJ1-6 | NA | TRBV5-1 | TRBD1
TGTGCCAGCAGCTGGGACAGCTACCCTGGAAACACCATATATTTT | CASSWDSYPGNTIYF | TRBJ1-3 | NA | TRBV6-1 | TRBD1
TGTGCCAGCAGCCAAGACCTGGGACAGGGATACGAGCAGTACTTC | CASSQDLGQGYEQYF | TRBJ2-7 | few | TRBV14 | TRBD1
TGTGCCATCAGTGAACCTACAGGGGTTTACGAGCAGTACTTC | CAISEPTGVYEQYF | TRBJ2-7 | NA | TRBV10-3 | TRBD1
TGTGCCAGCAGCCCGACCCGACAGGGAGGGACTGAAGCTTTCTTT | CASSPTRQGGTEAFF | TRBJ1-1 | NA | TRBV5-4 | TRBD1
TGTGCCAGCAGCTTATTGCCCCTAGCGGGCTACGAGCAGTACTTC | CASSLLPLAGYEQYF | TRBJ2-7 | NA | TRBV7-2 | TRBD2
TGCGCCAGCAGCTTGACGGCAGGGGACCACGCTTTGGACACCGGGGAGCTGTTTTTT | CASSLTAGDHALDTGELFF | TRBJ2-2 | NA | TRBV5-1 | NA